The 15 T cell receptor beta chains listed next were all sequenced from one sample in a study of response to subunit inactivated influenza vaccine. TCRdb re-called the RT-PCR reads through MiXCR, storing one row per CDR3 protein. Counted here are under 550,000 distinct CDR3 sequences, approximately 7.6% occurring once; the ten biggest clones make up 10% to 15%. The sample here was PBMCs from blood, taken about 24 months after vaccination. All receptors derive from a man aged 50-75 years who received an inactivated influenza vaccine.

The J gene is TRBJ1-1, the V gene TRBV29-1, with D possibly being TRBD1 (5 bases). The CDR3 is 13 residues long. Germline lookup yields CDR1 SQVTM and CDR2 ANQGSEA. V lost 6 bases and J lost 3, with 14 bases in between. The CDR3 nucleotides read TGCAGCGTACGTCTCAGGGTGGACACTGAAGCTTTCTTT. This encodes CSVRLRVDTEAFF.

This clonotype was found a few times. J is TRBJ1-4 and V is TRBV7-9; D is undetermined. CDR1 and CDR2 (germline): SEHNR, FQNEAQ (reference sequence). This CDR3 spans 15 amino acids. The V gene lost 1 base and the J gene lost 7 bases, with 13 bases spanning the gap. The CDR3 DNA sequence: TGTGCCAGCAGCTTAGTGGGTCCCGCGGGTGAAAAACTGTTTTTT. It yields the protein CASSLVGPAGEKLFF.

This clonotype has only a few counts. V gene TRBV7-9 combines with J gene TRBJ2-1, with D perhaps matching TRBD2 (5 bases). The V end lost 4 bases, the J end lost 10 bases, and 8 bases lay between the germline ends. Germline V gene lookup returns CDR1 SEHNR and CDR2 FQNEAQ (reference sequence). The CDR3 extends over 11 amino acids. Written as DNA, the CDR3 is TGTGCCAGCAGCTCGGACTCGGAGCAGTTCTTC. This codes for CASSSDSEQFF. The full variable domain, with the rest looked up from reference TRBV7-9 and TRBJ2-1, is DTGVSQNPRHKITKRGQNVTFRCDPISEHNRLYWYRQTLGQGPEFLTYFQNEAQLEKSRLLSDRFSAERPKGSFSTLEIQRTEQGDSAMYLCASSSDSEQFFGPGTRLTVL.

This clonotype was seen only a few times. The genes are TRBV4-1 and TRBJ2-7; D perhaps matches TRBD2 (6 bases). The germline V gene encodes CDR1 MGHRA and CDR2 YSYEKL. CDR3 length: 15 residues. With 2 bases removed from V and 1 base from J, the gap between germline ends came to 12 bases. This CDR3 reads CASSQWGSGSYEQYF. CDR3 nucleotides: TGCGCCAGCAGCCAATGGGGTAGCGGATCCTACGAGCAGTACTTC.

This clonotype was detected only a few times. The chain recombines TRBV11-1 with TRBJ1-5; the match to TRBD1 covers 12 bases. With V trimmed by 6 bases and J by 6 bases, 15 bases remained unmatched. The germline V gene has CDR1 SGHAT and CDR2 FQDESV (reference sequence). CDR3 length: 18 residues. CDR3 nucleotide sequence: TGTGCCAGCAGTCCCGTACCTTTGGGACAGGGGGCAGGTCAGCCCCAGCATTTT. It codes for CASSPVPLGQGAGQPQHF.

This clonotype was picked up a small number of times. The CDR3 here is CASSLRQVSLSGNTIYF. CDR3 nucleotide sequence: TGCGCCAGCAGCCTTCGTCAGGTCAGCCTCTCTGGAAACACCATATATTTT. This sequence joins TRBV4-1 and TRBJ1-3; the D is unclear. Germline CDR1 reads MGHRA; CDR2 reads YSYEKL. This CDR3 comprises 17 residues. Trimming stripped 4 bases from V and 0 bases from J, with 16 bases between.

In this sample, this clonotype turned up a few times. The chain combines TRBV7-2 with TRBJ2-3; D unresolved. Germline values: CDR1 SGHTA, CDR2 FQGNSA. Trimming cost V 6 bases and J 1 base, with 20 bases left between them. There are 17 residues in the CDR3. The CDR3 bases are TGTGCCAGCAGTCTCCAATACCGCTCTTCGGGCACAGATACGCAGTATTTT. It encodes CASSLQYRSSGTDTQYF.

The gene calls are TRBV29-1 and TRBJ2-5, with D possibly matching TRBD1 (5 bases). The germline CDR1 and CDR2 sequences are SQVTM and ANQGSEA. The CDR3 length is 12 residues. V lost 6 bases and J lost 5, with 13 bases in between. Written as DNA, the CDR3 is TGCAGCGTCGGACGTTCAGGGGAGACCCAGTACTTC. Protein: CSVGRSGETQYF.

V and J are TRBV5-1 and TRBJ2-1; TRBD2 is a possible D gene (6 bases). The CDR3 sequence is 12 residues long. Per germline, CDR1 SGHRS and CDR2 YFSETQ. Trimming pared 4 bases from V and 5 bases from J, leaving 7 bases between. CDR3 bases: TGCGCCAGCAGCCGGGAGAACAATGAGCAGTTCTTC. Translation: CASSRENNEQFF.

This clonotype has more than one count but fewer than ten. DNA of the CDR3: TGCAGTGCGAGGTGGACTAGCGGGATGGACAATGAGCAGTTCTTC. Its translation: CSARWTSGMDNEQFF. The chain recombines TRBV20-1 with TRBJ2-1, with TRBD2 identical over 12 bases. CDR1 and CDR2 from the germline V gene are DFQATT and SNEGSKA (reference sequence). There are 15 residues in the CDR3. Trimming at V came to 6 bases and at J to 5 bases, leaving 8 bases not matched to a gene.

In this sample, this clonotype turned up a few times. V usage is TRBV7-2 and J usage is TRBJ1-2; 9 bases agree with TRBD1. The germline gives CDR1 SGHTA, CDR2 FQGNSA. Trimming took 4 bases from V and 8 from J; bases not matched to a gene: 11. CDR3 size: 15 residues. The CDR3 DNA sequence: TGTGCCAGCAGCTGGGTCGAGGGACAGGGTTACGGCTACACCTTC. Encoded protein: CASSWVEGQGYGYTF.

The chain combines TRBV9 with TRBJ1-1; no reliable D call. This CDR3 is built from 13 residues. Trimming shortened V by 0 bases and J by 7 bases, and 10 bases separated the two germline ends. Germline loops: CDR1 SGDLS, CDR2 YYNGEE. The DNA of the CDR3 is TGTGCCAGCAGCGTAGCCCATGAAGATGAAGCTTTCTTT. Residues: CASSVAHEDEAFF.

The chain has TRBV11-2 and TRBJ2-5, with 7 bases identical to TRBD2. V lost 0 bases to trimming and J lost 11 bases; unmatched junction nucleotides: 6. The CDR3 runs to 13 residues. CDR1 SGHAT and CDR2 FQNNGV come from the germline V gene. The CDR3 loop is CASSLDRTRVQYF. CDR3 nucleotides: TGTGCCAGCAGCTTAGATCGGACTAGAGTGCAGTACTTC.

A few counts support this clonotype. The CDR3 reads CASTATSGGSYNEQFF. Here the CDR3 DNA reads TGTGCCAGCACCGCGACTAGCGGAGGCTCCTACAATGAGCAGTTCTTC. The V call is TRBV12-3 or TRBV12-4, the J call TRBJ2-1, with 9 bases that match TRBD2. The CDR3 contains 16 residues. After removal of 7 bases from V and 0 bases from J, the junction contained 7 bases not matched to a gene.

This clonotype was found many times. V usage is TRBV29-1 and J usage is TRBJ2-7, with 7 bases identical to TRBD1. The CDR3 contains 11 residues. The junction had 1 base not matched to a gene; V was cut back by 6 bases and J by 2 bases. CDR1 and CDR2 from the germline V gene are SQVTM and ANQGSEA. CDR3 sequence reads: CSVQGAYEQYF. CDR3 DNA: TGCAGCGTGCAGGGGGCCTACGAGCAGTACTTC.